This T cell receptor (beta chain) derives from a study of tumor-infiltrating lymphocytes in oesophageal squamous cell carcinoma. TCRdb used MiXCR to reprocess the PCR reads, holding one entry per CDR3 protein. Of about 10,000 distinct CDR3 sequences detected, around 58% appear once; the ten largest clones hold approximately 25%. A few counts support this clonotype. V shed 3 bases and J shed 9 bases, with 13 bases lying between them. Germline CDR1 is SGHDT and CDR2 is YYEEEE. The length of the CDR3 is 13 residues. V gene TRBV5-6 combines with J gene TRBJ2-1, with D perhaps assigned TRBD1 or TRBD2 (5 bases each). The TCR was taken from a female donor with esophageal squamous cell carcinoma. Sequencing was carried out using esophageal tumor tissue. The CDR3 DNA is TGTGCCAGCAGCTGGGGACGAACAGGTGAGCAGTTCTTC. Residues: CASSWGRTGEQFF.